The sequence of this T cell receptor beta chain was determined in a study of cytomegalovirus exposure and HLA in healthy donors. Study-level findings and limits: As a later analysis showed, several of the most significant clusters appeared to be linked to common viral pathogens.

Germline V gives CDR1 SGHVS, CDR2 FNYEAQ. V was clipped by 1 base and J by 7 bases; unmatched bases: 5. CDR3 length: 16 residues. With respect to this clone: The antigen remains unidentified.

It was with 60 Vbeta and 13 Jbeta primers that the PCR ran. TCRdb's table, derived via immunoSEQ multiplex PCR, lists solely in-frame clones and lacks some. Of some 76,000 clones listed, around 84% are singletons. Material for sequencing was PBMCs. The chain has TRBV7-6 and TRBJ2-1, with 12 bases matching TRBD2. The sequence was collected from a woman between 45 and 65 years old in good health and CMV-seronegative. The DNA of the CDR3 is TGTGCCAGCAGCTTAGAGCTAGCGGGGGGGCGAAATGAGCAGTTCTTC. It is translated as CASSLELAGGRNEQFF.